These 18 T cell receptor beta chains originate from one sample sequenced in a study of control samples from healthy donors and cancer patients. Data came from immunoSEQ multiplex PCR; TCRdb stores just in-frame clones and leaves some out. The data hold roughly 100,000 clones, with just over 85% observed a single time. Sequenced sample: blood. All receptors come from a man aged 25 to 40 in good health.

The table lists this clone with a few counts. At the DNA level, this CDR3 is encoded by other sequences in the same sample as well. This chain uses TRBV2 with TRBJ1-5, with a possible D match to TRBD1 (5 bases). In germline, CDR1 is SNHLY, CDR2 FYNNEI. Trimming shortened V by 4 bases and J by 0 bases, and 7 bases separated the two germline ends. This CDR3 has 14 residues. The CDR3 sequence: CASSGQRSNQPQHF. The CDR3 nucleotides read TGTGCCAGCAGTGGACAGCGTAGCAATCAGCCCCAGCATTTT.

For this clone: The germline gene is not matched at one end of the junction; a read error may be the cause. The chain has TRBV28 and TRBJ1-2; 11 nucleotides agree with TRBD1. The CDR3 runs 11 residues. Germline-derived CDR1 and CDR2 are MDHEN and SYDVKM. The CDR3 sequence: CRTGGNYGYTF. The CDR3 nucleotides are TGCCGGACAGGGGGCAACTATGGCTACACCTTC.

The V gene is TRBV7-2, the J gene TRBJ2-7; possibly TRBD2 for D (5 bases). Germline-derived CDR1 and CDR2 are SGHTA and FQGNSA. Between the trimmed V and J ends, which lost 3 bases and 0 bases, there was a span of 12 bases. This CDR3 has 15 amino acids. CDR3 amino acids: CASSFGSTSSYEQYF. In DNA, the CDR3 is TGTGCCAGCAGCTTTGGGAGCACTAGCTCCTACGAGCAGTACTTC.

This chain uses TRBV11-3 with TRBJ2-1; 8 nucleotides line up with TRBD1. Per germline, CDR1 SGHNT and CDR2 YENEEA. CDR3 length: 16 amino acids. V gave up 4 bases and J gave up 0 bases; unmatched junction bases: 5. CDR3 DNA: TGTGCCAGCAGCTCATTAACAGGGGGCTCCTACAATGAGCAGTTCTTC. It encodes CASSSLTGGSYNEQFF. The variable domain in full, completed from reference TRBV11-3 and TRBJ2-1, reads EAGVVQSPRYKIIEKKQPVAFWCNPISGHNTLYWYLQNLGQGPELLIRYENEEAVDDSQLPKDRFSAERLKGVDSTLKIQPAELGDSAVYLCASSSLTGGSYNEQFFGPGTRLTVL.

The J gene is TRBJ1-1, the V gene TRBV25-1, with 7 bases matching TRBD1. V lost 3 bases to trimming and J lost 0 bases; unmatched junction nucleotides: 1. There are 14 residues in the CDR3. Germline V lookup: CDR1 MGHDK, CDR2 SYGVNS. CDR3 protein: CASSETGMNTEAFF. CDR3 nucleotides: TGTGCCAGCAGTGAGACAGGGATGAACACTGAAGCTTTCTTT.

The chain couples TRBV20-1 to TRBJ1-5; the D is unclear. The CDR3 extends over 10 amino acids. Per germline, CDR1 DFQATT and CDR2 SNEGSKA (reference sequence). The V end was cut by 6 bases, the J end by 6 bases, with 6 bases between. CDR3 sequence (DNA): TGCAGTGCGAGTCGTCAGCCCCAGCATTTT. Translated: CSASRQPQHF.

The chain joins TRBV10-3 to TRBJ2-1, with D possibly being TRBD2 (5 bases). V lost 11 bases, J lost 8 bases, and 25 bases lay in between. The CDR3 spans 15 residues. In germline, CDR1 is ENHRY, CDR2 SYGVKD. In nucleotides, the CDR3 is TGTGCCGCCACTTCCGGGATTCGGGTGGATTATGAGCAGTTCTTC. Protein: CAATSGIRVDYEQFF.

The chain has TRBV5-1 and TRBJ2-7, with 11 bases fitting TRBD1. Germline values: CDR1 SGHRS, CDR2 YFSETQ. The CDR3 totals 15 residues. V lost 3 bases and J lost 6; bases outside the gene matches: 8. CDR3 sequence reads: CASSYTGTGGTEQYF. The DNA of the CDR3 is TGCGCCAGCAGCTACACCGGGACAGGGGGGACCGAGCAGTACTTC.

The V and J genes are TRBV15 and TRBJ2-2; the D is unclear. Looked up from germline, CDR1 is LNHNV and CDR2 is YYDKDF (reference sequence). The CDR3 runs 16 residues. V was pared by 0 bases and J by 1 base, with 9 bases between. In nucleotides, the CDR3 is TGTGCCACCAGCAGAGATAGGGCAGGGAACACCGGGGAGCTGTTTTTT. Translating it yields CATSRDRAGNTGELFF.

CDR3 residues: CASSPPSLWGQPQHF. In nucleotides, the CDR3 is TGTGCCAGTAGTCCTCCCAGTCTCTGGGGTCAGCCCCAGCATTTT. The chain carries TRBV19 and TRBJ1-5; D remains ambiguous. V lost 5 bases to trimming and J lost 6 bases, with 17 bases between them. Looked up from germline, CDR1 is LNHDA and CDR2 is SQIVND (reference sequence). The length of the CDR3 is 15 residues.

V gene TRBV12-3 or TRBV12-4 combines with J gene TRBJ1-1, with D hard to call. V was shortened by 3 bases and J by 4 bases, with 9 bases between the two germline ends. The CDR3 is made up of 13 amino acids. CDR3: CASSFGGGTEAFF. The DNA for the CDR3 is TGTGCCAGCAGTTTCGGAGGAGGCACTGAAGCTTTCTTT.

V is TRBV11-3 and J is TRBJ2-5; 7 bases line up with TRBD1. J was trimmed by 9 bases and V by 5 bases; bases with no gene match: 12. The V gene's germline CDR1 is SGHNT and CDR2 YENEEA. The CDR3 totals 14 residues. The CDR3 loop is CASSPQTGYWSQYF. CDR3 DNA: TGTGCCAGCAGCCCACAGACAGGGTATTGGTCCCAGTACTTC.

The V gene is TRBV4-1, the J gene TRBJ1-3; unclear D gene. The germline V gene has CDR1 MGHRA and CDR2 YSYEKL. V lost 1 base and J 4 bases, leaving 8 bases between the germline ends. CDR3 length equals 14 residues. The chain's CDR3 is CASSQAGKGNTIYF. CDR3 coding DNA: TGCGCCAGCAGCCAAGCGGGAAAAGGAAACACCATATATTTT.

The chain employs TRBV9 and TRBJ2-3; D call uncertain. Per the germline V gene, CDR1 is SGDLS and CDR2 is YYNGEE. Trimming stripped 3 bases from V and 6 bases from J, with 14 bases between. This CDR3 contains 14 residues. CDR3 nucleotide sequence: TGTGCCAGCAGCGAAGAAACGGTCCCCGATACGCAGTATTTT. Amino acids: CASSEETVPDTQYF. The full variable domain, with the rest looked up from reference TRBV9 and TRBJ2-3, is DSGVTQTPKHLITATGQRVTLRCSPRSGDLSVYWYQQSLDQGLQFLIQYYNGEERAKGNILERFSAQQFPDLHSELNLSSLELGDSALYFCASSEETVPDTQYFGPGTRLTVL.

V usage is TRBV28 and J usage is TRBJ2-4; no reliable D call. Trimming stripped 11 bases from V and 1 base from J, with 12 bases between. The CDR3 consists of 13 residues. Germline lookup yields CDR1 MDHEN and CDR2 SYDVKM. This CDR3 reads CAGARSAKNIQYF. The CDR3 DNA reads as TGTGCCGGCGCTCGATCGGCCAAAAACATTCAGTACTTC.

The CDR3: CASSVDVNSPLHF. The CDR3 coding sequence is TGTGCCAGCAGCGTAGATGTGAATTCACCCCTCCACTTT. The V gene is TRBV9, the J gene TRBJ1-6; no firm D call. The V gene lost 0 bases and the J gene lost 7 bases, with 5 bases spanning the gap. The CDR3 is made up of 13 amino acids. CDR1 and CDR2 from the germline V gene are SGDLS and YYNGEE.

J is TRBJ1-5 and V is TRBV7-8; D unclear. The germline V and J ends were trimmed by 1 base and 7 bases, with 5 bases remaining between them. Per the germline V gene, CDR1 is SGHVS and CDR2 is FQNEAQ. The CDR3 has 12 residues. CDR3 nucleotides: TGTGCCAGCAGCTTAGAGGGACAGCCCCAGCATTTT. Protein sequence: CASSLEGQPQHF.

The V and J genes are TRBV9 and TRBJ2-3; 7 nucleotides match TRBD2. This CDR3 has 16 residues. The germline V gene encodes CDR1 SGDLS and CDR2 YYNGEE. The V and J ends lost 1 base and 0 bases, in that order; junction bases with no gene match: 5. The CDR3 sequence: CASSVSSGTSTDTQYF. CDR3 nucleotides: TGTGCCAGCAGCGTATCGAGCGGGACTAGCACAGATACGCAGTATTTT.